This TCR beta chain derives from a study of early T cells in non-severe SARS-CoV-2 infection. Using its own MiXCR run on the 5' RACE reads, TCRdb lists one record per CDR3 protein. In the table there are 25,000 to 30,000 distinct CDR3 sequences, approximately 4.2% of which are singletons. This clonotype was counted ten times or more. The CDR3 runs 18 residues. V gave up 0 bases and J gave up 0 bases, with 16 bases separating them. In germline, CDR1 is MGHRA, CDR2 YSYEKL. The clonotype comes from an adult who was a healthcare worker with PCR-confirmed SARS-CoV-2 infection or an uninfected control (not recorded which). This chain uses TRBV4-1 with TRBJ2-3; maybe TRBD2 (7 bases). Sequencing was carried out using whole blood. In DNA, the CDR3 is TGCGCCAGCAGCCAAGATAGGGGAGGGGGTTGGAGCACAGATACGCAGTATTTT. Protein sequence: CASSQDRGGGWSTDTQYF.